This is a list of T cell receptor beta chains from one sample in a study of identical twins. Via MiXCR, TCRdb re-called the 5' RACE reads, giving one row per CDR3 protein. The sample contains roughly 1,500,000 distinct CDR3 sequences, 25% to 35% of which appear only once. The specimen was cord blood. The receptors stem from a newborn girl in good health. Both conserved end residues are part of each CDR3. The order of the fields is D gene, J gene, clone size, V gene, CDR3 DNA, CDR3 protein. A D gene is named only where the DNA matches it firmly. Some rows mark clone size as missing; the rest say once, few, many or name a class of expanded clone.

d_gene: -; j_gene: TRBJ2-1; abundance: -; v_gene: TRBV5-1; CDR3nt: -; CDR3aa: CASSVGGGAYNEQVF
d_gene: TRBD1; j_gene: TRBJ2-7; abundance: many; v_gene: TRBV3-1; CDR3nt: TGTGCCAGCAGCCAAGGTGTAACAGGGGGCTACGAGCAGTACTTC; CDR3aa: CASSQGVTGGYEQYF
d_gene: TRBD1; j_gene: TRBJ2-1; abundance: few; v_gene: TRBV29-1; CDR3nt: TGCAGCGTTCAACCCCGACAGGGGGTCGGGAATGAGCAGTTCTTC; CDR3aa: CSVQPRQGVGNEQFF
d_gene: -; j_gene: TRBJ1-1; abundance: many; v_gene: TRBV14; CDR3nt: TGTGCCAGCAGCCAAGGAGGGGGTACCGCCACTGAAGCTTTCTTT; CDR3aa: CASSQGGGTATEAFF
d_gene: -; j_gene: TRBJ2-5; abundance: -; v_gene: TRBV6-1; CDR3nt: TGTGCCAGCAGTGTGGTTAGTCGGGAGACCCAGTACTTC; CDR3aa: CASSVVSRETQYF
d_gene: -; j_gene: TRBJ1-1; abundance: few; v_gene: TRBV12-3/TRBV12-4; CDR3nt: TGTGCCAGCAGTTTTGGAGACAGACCGAACACTGAAGCTTTCTTT; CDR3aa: CASSFGDRPNTEAFF
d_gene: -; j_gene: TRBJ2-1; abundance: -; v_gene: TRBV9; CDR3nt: TGTGCCGGCAGCCCTCAGCATGGCAATGAGCAGTTCTTC; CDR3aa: CAGSPQHGNEQFF
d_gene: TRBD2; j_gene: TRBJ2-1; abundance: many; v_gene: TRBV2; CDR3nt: TGTGCCAGCAGGACTAGCGGGGGGAGCTCCTACAATGAGCAGTTCTTC; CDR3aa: CASRTSGGSSYNEQFF
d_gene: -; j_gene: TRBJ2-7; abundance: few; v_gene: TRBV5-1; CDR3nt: TGCGCCAGCACCAACCATGCCTACGAGCAGTACTTC; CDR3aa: CASTNHAYEQYF
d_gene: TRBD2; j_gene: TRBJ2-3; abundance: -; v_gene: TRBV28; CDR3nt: TGTGCCAGCAGTTGGAGCGGGAGTGGGGGTACGCAGTATTTT; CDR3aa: CASSWSGSGGTQYF
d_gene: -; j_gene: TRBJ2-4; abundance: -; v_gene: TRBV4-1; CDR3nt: TGCGCCAGCAGCCAAGATGCCGTAGTGTTACCCAAAAACATTCAGTACTTC; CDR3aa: CASSQDAVVLPKNIQYF
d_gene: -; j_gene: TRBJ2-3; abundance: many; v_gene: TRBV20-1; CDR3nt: TGCAGTGCTAGAGATCCCGGCACAGATACGCAGTATTTT; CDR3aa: CSARDPGTDTQYF
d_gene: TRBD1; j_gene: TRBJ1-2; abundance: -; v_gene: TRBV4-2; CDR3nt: TGTGCCAGCAGAAAGGGGACAGGCGCTAACTATGGCTACACCTTC; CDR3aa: CASRKGTGANYGYTF
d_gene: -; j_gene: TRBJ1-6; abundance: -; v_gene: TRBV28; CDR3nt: TGTGCCAGCAGTTTATCATATAGTGGGGGTGTCGGTAATTCACCCCCCCACTTT; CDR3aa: CASSLSYSGGVGNSPPHF
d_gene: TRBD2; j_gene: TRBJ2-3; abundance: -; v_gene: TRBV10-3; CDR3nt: TGTGCCATCAGAGGACTAGCGGGAGATAATACGCAGTATTTT; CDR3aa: CAIRGLAGDNTQYF